This T cell receptor (beta chain) was found in a study of regulatory T cells in long-lasting Graves disease (dated by TCRdb to the early 2020s). As for the study more broadly: Newly diagnosed Graves' disease patients had taken antithyroid drugs for less than 3 months. Patients with persistent Graves' disease were compared with patients with newly diagnosed Graves' disease using TCR sequencing and RNA sequencing of peripheral blood. The study took place in China and was registered as a clinical trial. A total of 33 samples underwent TCR sequencing, from roughly 13 patients with persistent Graves' disease and some 20 patients with newly diagnosed Graves' disease. The paper as a whole reports these results and caveats: Only the TCR beta chain was sequenced and analyzed. As a limitation, the authors acknowledged that the small sample size may reduce accuracy. Preferential use of TRBV28, TRBJ1-2 and TRBJ2-5 was observed in persistent disease, whereas TRBV20-1 and TRBJ2-1 were favored in newly diagnosed disease. Persistent patients shared more public clonotypes among themselves (around 3,000) than newly diagnosed patients did (approximately 900). Persistent Graves' disease patients showed lower TCR Shannon entropy and fewer highly expanded clones than newly diagnosed patients, suggesting clonal expansion. Peripheral blood alone was examined, since thyroid tissue, which constituted the primary lesion, could not be accessed.

The germline V gene (reference sequence) supplies CDR1 GTSNPN and CDR2 SVGIG. From the cysteine through the phenylalanine, the CDR3 covers 14 amino acids. Here the CDR3 DNA is all that survives: 42 bases in frame from base 1. The V and J ends are trimmed by 8 bases and 0 bases, leaving 13 bases between them. The sample's time point label, in plain terms: newly diagnosed GD, antithyroid drugs for less than 3 months. For both TCR sequencing and RNA sequencing, RNA was extracted from PBMCs using TRIzol. Graves' disease was diagnosed according to American Thyroid Association guidelines. Patients for the study were recruited at an endocrinology department in Xi'an, China. Each patient gave 7.5 to 10 milliliters of peripheral blood, collected in an EDTA anticoagulant tube. PBMCs were isolated by Ficoll Paque Plus density gradient separation without further T cell sorting. An Agilent 2100 Bioanalyzer and agarose gel were used to check RNA quality, while a NanoDrop 2000 measured RNA concentration.

The library was produced with multiplex PCR. The run used an Illumina HiSeq 4000. iRepertoire HTBI primers and Arm-PCR amplification of CDR3 regions were used to construct TCR beta libraries. Before sequencing, the PCR products went through gel purification. On the authors' methods: A total of roughly 65 TRBV and more than twelve TRBJ segments were identified across samples and were used for gene usage analysis of CDR3 amino acid clonotypes. COPE and FqMerger were used to merge the filtered high-quality paired reads into contigs. BLAST was used to align contigs to the IMGT TRBV, TRBD and TRBJ reference genes, and CDR3 was defined following IMGT. Clonotypes above 0.1% frequency were classified as highly expanded clones. Repertoire diversity was measured by Shannon entropy, and V-J evenness by the Gini coefficient. A clonotype was considered public if more than one individual shared it. TCRdb trimmed public reads at Q25 via fastp, called clones via MiXCR and kept in-frame beta chains. For every CDR3 protein sequence, its rows merge into one entry that carries the most common genes and DNA. The V and J calls and clone size are TCRdb's, not the authors'. The sample table holds about 220,000 distinct CDR3 sequences, of which roughly 19% were seen once. In total, the top ten clones hold about 11% of the sample.

This clonotype has ten or more counts. Its antigen is still unknown. Base qualities are not recorded, but no much larger clone differs from it by a single base. This sample also belongs to another study, concerning T cells in Graves' hyperthyroidism and ophthalmopathy. The second paper states: A patient counted as having stable Graves' hyperthyroidism if no progression to ophthalmopathy occurred over 18 months of follow-up. The hyperthyroidism patients were between 18 and 65 years old and newly diagnosed, with a disease duration of less than 2 months. The study excluded patients with uncontrolled infections, other autoimmune diseases, pregnancy or lactation. Diagnoses were established on the basis of clinical symptoms, serum thyroxine and TRAb, thyroid ultrasound, and orbital computed tomography. For the first round of RT-PCR on the TCR CDR3, the HTBI primer set was used together with the Qiagen OneStep RT-PCR kit. Most expanded thyroid clonotypes (frequency above 0.001) were also found in blood, which suggests that blood repertoires may mirror thyroid immune responses. A 13 V-J signature model separated ophthalmopathy from stable hyperthyroidism, with approximately 87% sensitivity and just under 84% specificity in cross-validation and 80%/75% in testing. In validation, the model predicted progression to ophthalmopathy with over 65% sensitivity and less than 75% specificity, a median of about six months before onset. To identify TCR V-J signatures that set the groups apart, the researchers used a discovery cohort of about a hundred patients, made up of 40 to 45 with Graves' ophthalmopathy and 57 with stable Graves' hyperthyroidism. Prospective prediction of ophthalmopathy was tested in an independent validation cohort of 18 hyperthyroidism patients and 17 patients who later progressed to ophthalmopathy. The 95 to 100 discovery patients were divided at random into training and test sets in a 7:3 ratio. The study also compared thyroid tissue and blood T-cell repertoires from about 6 Graves' hyperthyroidism patients. Following sampling, methimazole starting at 30 mg daily was given to hyperthyroidism patients, and high-dose intravenous methylprednisolone was given to ophthalmopathy patients. Libraries were constructed in a second round of multiplex PCR, after which size selection and purification were carried out. Libraries were sequenced paired-end with 100 bp reads on an Illumina HiSeq2000. Raw data were processed with SOAPnuke, discarding reads with adapters, uncalled bases, mean Phred below 15, or no exact constant-primer or identifier match. High-quality paired reads were merged using COPE v1.2.5, and each unique nucleotide sequence was defined as a clonotype. MiTCR v1.1 was used to align the clonotypes against IMGT TRBV, TRBD and TRBJ reference segments. Analysis was restricted to V-J combinations with a frequency above 0.0001, which covered over 98% of repertoires. A TCS score was defined as the ratio of F50 (clonal expansion) to E x V (chaos), with BLOSUM62-based TCRdist applied between CDR3 peptides within each V-J. Welch's t-statistics and random forest reduced several hundred V-J features to under 15, which were used in a naive Bayes classifier (R e1071). Sample size was not statistically predetermined, and investigators were not blinded to group allocation. The paper describes TCR Vbeta CDR3 sequencing of around 140 peripheral blood samples, made up of 43 ophthalmopathy patients, some 80 hyperthyroidism patients and about 17 progressor patients.

The sequenced sample was peripheral blood mononuclear cells (PBMCs), obtained at new diagnosis, from a patient treated with antithyroid drugs. The V and J genes are TRBV30 and TRBJ2-2; no confident D gene assignment can be made. The origin of this receptor is a woman aged 30 to 39 with Graves disease. Donor details come from another sample of the same person, matched by shared clones. The sequence in DNA is TGTGCCCGGGTTACTGGGCCGAACACCGGGGAGCTGTTTTTT. This sequence encodes CARVTGPNTGELFF.